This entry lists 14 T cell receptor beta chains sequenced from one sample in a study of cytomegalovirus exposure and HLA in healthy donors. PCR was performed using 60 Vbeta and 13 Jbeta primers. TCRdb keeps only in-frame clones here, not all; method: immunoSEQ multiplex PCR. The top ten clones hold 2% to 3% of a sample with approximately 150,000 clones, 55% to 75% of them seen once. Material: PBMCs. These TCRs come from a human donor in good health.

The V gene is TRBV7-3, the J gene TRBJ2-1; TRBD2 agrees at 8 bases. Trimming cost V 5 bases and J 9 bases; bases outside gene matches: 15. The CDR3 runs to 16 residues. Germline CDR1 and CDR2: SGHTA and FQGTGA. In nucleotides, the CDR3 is TGTGCCAGCAGCCAACGGGGGGGGCCGTCGTTGAGTGAGCAGTTCTTC. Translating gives CASSQRGGPSLSEQFF.

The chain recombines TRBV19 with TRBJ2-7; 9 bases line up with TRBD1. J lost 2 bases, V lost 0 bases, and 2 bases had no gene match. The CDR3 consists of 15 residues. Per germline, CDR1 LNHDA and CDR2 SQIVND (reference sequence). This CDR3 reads CASSIEDRGAYEQYF. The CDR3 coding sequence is TGTGCCAGTAGTATAGAGGACAGGGGAGCCTACGAGCAGTACTTC. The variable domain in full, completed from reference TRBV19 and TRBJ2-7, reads DGGITQSPKYLFRKEGQNVTLSCEQNLNHDAMYWYRQDPGQGLRLIYYSQIVNDFQKGDIAEGYSVSREKKESFPLTVTSAQKNPTAFYLCASSIEDRGAYEQYFGPGTRLTVT.

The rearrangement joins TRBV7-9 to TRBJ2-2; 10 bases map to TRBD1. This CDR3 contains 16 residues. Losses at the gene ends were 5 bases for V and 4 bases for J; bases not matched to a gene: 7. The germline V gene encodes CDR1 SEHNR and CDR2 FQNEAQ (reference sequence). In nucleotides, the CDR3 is TGTGCCAGCAGCCCGACCGGGACAGGGGCCACCGGGGAGCTGTTTTTT. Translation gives CASSPTGTGATGELFF.

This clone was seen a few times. DNA for the CDR3: TGTGCCAGCAGTCCCATAGGCAGGGTAGAAAAACTGTTTTTT. Its protein product is CASSPIGRVEKLFF. The chain employs TRBV6-5 and TRBJ1-4, with D perhaps matching TRBD1 (5 bases). This CDR3 contains 14 residues. Germline CDR1 MNHEY, CDR2 SVGAGI. V lost 5 bases to trimming and J lost 8 bases, with 15 bases between them.

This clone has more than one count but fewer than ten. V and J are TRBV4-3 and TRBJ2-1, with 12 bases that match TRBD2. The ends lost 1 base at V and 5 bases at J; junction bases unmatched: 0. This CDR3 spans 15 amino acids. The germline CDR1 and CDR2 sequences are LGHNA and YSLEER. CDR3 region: CASSQGTSGNNEQFF. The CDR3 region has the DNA TGCGCCAGCAGCCAAGGGACTAGCGGGAACAATGAGCAGTTCTTC.

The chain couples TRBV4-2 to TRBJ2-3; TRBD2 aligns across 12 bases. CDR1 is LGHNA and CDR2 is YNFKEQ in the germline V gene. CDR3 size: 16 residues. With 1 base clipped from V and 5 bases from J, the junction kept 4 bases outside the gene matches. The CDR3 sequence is CASSQGPSGGGDTQYF. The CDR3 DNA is TGTGCCAGCAGCCAAGGGCCTAGCGGGGGGGGAGATACGCAGTATTTT.

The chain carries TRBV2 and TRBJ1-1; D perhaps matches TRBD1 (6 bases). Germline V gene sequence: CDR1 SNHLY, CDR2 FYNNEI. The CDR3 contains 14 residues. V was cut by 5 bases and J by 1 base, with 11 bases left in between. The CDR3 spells CASSFQTGNTEAFF. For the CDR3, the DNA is TGTGCCAGCAGTTTCCAGACAGGGAACACTGAAGCTTTCTTT.

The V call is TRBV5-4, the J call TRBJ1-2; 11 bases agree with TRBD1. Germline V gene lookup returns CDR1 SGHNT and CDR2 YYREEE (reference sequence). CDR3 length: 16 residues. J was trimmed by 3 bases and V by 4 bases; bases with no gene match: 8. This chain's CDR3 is CASSPTRTGGYYGYTF. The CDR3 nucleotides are TGTGCCAGCAGCCCGACAAGGACAGGGGGCTACTATGGCTACACCTTC.

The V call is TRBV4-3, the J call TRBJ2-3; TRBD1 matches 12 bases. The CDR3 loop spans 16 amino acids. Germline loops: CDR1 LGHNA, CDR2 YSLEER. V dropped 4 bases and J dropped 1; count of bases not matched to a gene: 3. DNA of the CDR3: TGCGCCAGCAGCCCCGGGACAGGGGGCGGCACAGATACGCAGTATTTT. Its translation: CASSPGTGGGTDTQYF.

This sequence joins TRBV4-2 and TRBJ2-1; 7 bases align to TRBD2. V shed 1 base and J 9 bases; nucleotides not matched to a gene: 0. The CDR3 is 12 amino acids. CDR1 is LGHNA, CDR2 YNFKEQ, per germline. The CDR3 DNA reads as TGTGCCAGCAGCCAAGGACTAGCTGAGCAGTTCTTC. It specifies CASSQGLAEQFF.

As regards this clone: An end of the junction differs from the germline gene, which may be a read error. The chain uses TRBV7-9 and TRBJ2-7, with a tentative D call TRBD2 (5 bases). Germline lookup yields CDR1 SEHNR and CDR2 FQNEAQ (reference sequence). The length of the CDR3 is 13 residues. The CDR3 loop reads CASRSGETYEQYF. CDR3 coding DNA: TGTGCTAGCAGGTCCGGGGAAACCTACGAGCAGTACTTC. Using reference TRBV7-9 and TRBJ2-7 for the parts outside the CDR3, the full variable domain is DTGVSQNPRHKITKRGQNVTFRCDPISEHNRLYWYRQTLGQGPEFLTYFQNEAQLEKSRLLSDRFSAERPKGSFSTLEIQRTEQGDSAMYLCASRSGETYEQYFGPGTRLTVT.

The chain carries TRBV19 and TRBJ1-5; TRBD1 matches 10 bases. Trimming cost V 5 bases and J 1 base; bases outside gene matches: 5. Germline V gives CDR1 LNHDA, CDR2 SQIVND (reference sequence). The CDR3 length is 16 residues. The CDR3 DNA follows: TGTGCCAGTAGTCCCCGGACAGGGGGGAGCAATCAGCCCCAGCATTTT. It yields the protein CASSPRTGGSNQPQHF.

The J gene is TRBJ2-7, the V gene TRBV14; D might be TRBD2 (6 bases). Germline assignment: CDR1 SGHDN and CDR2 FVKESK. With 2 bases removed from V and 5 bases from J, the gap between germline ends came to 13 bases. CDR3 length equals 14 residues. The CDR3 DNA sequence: TGTGCCAGCAGCCAATTATCGGGAGAAGACGAGCAGTACTTC. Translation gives CASSQLSGEDEQYF.

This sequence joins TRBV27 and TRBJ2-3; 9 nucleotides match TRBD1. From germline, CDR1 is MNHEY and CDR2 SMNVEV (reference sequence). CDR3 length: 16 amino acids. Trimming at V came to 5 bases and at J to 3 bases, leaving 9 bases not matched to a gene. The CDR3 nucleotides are TGTGCCAGCAGTCCAACCCCCGGGACAGGGACAGATACGCAGTATTTT. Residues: CASSPTPGTGTDTQYF.